The clone carrying this T cell receptor (beta chain) was counted between two and nine times. Its matching antigen is unknown. The gene symbols are mouse symbols. Sequencing ends 1 residue short of the CDR3 end; the germline J gene provides the rest. With 4 bases clipped from V and 5 bases from J, the junction kept 3 bases outside the gene matches. Germline V gene sequence: CDR1 NNHDY, CDR2 SYVADS. The CDR3 contains 12 residues. Time point described: mouse harvest day 14 after allogeneic transplant. Mouse grafts combined 10^7 T-cell-depleted bone marrow cells with 10^6 splenic CD5+ T cells. Assay: immunoSEQ multiplex PCR; the TCRdb copy retains only in-frame clones and omits some. The table lists approximately 1,600 clones, roughly 48% of them singletons. The sample belongs to a study of tissue T cells after allogeneic stem cell transplantation. General observations from the study: Blood and spleen captured only part of the tissue TCR repertoire. Anatomically similar tissues had similar TCR repertoires within each patient. This small cohort was clinically heterogeneous, and sampling depth was a limitation.

The clonotype was recovered from a female BALB/c mouse given C57BL/6 T cells with graft-versus-host disease after an allogeneic hematopoietic cell transplant. The rearrangement joins TRBV13-3 to TRBJ2-7; 7 positions match TRBD1. The sample comprised spleen. CDR3 sequence: CASSPTGDEQYF. CDR3 DNA, as far as it was read: TGTGCCAGCAGTCCCACAGGGGATGAACAGTAC.